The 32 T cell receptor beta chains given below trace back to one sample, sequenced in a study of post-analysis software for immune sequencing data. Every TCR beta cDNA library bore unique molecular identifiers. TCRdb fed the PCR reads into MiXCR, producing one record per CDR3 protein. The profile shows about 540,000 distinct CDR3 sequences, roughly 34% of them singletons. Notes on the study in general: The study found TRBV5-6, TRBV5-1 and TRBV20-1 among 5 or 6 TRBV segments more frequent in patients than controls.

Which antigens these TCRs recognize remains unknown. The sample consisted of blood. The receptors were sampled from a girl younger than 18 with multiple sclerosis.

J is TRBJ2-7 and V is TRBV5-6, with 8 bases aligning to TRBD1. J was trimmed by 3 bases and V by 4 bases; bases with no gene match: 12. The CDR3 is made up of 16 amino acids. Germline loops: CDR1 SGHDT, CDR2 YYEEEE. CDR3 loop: CASSPRSRTGNYEQYF. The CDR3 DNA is TGTGCCAGCAGCCCACGTTCACGGACAGGGAACTACGAGCAGTACTTC.

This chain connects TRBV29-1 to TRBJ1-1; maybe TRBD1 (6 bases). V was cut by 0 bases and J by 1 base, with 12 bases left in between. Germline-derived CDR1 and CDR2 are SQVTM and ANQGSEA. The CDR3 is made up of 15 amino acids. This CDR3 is CSVEDWDIGNTEAFF. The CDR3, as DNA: TGCAGCGTTGAAGATTGGGACATCGGGAACACTGAAGCTTTCTTT.

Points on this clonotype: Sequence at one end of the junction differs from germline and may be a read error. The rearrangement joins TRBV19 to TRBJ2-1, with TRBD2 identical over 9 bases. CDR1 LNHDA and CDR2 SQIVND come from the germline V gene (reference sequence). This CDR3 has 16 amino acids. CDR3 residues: CASKSVSGGSCNEQFF. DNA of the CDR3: TGTGCCAGTAAATCGGTTAGCGGGGGCTCCTGCAATGAGCAGTTCTTC.

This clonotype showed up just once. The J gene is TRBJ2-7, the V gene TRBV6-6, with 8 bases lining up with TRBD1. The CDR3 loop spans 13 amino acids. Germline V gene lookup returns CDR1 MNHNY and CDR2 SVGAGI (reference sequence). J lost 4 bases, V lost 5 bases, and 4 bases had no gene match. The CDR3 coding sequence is TGTGCCAGCAGTGACCGGGACAGGTACGAGCAGTACTTC. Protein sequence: CASSDRDRYEQYF.

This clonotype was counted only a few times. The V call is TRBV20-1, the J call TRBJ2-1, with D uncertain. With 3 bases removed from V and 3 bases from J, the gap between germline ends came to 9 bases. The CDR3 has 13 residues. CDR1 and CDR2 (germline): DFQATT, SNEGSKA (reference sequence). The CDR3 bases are TGCAGTGCTAGTCAGGCCTTCTACAATGAGCAGTTCTTC. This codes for CSASQAFYNEQFF.

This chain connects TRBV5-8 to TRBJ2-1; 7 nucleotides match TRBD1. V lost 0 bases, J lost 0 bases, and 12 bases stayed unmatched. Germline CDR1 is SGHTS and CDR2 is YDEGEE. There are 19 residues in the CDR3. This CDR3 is CASSLEVFATGPSYNEQFF. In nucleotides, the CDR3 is TGTGCCAGCAGCTTGGAGGTATTCGCGACAGGGCCCTCCTACAATGAGCAGTTCTTC.

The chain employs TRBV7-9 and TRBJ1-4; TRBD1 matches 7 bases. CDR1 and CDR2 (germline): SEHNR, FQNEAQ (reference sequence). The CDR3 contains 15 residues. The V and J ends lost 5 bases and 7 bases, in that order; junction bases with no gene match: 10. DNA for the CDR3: TGTGCCAGCAGCCGCGAGGGGACAGTGGGTGAAAAACTGTTTTTT. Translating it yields CASSREGTVGEKLFF.

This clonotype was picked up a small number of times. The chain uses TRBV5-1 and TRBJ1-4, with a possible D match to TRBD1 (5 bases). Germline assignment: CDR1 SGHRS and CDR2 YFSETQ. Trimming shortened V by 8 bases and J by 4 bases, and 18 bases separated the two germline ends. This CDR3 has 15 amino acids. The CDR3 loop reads CASQRGTGYNEKLFF. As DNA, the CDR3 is TGCGCCAGTCAGCGCGGTACAGGATATAATGAAAAACTGTTTTTT.

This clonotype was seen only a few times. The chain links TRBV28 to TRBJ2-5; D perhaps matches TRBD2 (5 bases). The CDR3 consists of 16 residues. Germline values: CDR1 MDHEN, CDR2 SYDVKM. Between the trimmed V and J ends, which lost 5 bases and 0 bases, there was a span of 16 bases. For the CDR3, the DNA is TGTGCCAGCAGTCCTCTTGAAGAGCGGCACCAAGAGACCCAGTACTTC. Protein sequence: CASSPLEERHQETQYF.

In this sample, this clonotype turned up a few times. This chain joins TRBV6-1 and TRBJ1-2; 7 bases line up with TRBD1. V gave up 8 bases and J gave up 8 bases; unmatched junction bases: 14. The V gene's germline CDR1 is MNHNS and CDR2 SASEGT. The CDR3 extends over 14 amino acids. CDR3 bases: TGTGCCAGCCTGACTATAGGGGGCGCGACCGGCTACACCTTC. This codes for CASLTIGGATGYTF.

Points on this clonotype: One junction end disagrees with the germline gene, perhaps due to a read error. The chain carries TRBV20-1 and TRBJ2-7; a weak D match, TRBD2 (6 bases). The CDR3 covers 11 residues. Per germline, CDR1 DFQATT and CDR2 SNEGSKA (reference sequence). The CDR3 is CSARGFNEQYF. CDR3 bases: TGTAGTGCGCGGGGTTTTAATGAGCAGTACTTC.

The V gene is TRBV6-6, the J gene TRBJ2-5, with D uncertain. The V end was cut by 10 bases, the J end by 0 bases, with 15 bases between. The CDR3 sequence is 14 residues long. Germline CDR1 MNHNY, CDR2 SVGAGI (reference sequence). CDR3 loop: CATGRPFDQETQYF. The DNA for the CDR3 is TGTGCCACCGGGCGGCCTTTTGACCAAGAGACCCAGTACTTC.

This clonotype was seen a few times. The CDR3 DNA sequence: TGTGCCAGCAGTTCGCATACTAGCGTTTACAATGAGCAGTACTTC. Protein: CASSSHTSVYNEQYF. V and J are TRBV12-3 or TRBV12-4 and TRBJ2-1; 7 bases align to TRBD2. The J call may be faulty, since TRBJ2-7 better matches the DNA end. This CDR3 spans 15 amino acids.

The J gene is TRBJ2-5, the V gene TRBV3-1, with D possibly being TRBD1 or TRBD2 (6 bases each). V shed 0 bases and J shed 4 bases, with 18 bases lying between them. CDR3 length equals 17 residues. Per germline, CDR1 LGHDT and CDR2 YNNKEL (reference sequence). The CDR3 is CASSQDLGGRAGETQYF. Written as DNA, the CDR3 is TGTGCCAGCAGCCAAGATCTCGGGGGCCGAGCCGGAGAGACCCAGTACTTC.

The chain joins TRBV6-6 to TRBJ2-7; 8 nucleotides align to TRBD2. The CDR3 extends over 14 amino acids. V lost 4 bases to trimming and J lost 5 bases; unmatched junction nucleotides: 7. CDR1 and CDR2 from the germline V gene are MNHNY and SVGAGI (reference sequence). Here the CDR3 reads CASSWGTRGDEQYF. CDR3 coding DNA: TGTGCCAGCAGTTGGGGGACTAGAGGCGACGAGCAGTACTTC.

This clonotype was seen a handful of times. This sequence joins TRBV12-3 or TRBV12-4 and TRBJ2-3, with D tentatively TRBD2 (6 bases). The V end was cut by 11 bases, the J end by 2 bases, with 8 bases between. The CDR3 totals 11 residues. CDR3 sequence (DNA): TGTGCCGCGGGGACCACAGATACGCAGTATTTT. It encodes CAAGTTDTQYF.

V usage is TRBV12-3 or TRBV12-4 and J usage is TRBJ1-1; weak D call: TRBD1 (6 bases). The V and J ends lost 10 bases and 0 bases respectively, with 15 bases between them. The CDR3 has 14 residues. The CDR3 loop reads CATFQGPMNTEAFF. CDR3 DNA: TGTGCCACTTTCCAGGGGCCGATGAACACTGAAGCTTTCTTT.

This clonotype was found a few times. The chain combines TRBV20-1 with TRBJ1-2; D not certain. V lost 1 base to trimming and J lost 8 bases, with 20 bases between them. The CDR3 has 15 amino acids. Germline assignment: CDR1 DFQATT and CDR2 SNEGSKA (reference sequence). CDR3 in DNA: TGCAGTGCTAGAGCTGTGGACCTAGGTCTAAGAGGCTACACCTTC. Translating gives CSARAVDLGLRGYTF.

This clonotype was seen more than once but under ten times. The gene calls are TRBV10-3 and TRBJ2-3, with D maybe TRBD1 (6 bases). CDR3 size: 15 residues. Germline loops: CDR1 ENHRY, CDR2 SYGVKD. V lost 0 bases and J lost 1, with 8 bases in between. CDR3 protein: CAISESAGGTDTQYF. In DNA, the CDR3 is TGTGCCATCAGTGAGTCAGCAGGGGGCACAGATACGCAGTATTTT.

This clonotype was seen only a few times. The DNA for the CDR3 is TGCAGCGTCTCCGGTGGGGCTGAAGCTTTCTTT. Translated, it gives CSVSGGAEAFF. The chain uses TRBV29-1 and TRBJ1-1, with no clear D. The CDR3 totals 11 residues. CDR1 is SQVTM, CDR2 ANQGSEA, per germline. V gave up 6 bases and J gave up 6 bases, with 11 bases separating them.

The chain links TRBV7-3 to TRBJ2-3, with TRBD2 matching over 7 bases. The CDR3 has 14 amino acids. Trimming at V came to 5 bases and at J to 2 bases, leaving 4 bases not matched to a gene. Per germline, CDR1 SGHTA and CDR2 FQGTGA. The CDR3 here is CASSQRDFTDTQYF. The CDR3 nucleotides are TGTGCCAGCAGCCAGCGGGACTTCACAGATACGCAGTATTTT.

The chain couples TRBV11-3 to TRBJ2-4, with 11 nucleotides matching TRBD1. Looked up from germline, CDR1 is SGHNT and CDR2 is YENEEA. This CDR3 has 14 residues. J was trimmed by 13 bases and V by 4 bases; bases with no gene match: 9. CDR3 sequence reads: CASSSGTGGVQQYF. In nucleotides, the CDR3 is TGTGCCAGCAGCTCCGGGACAGGGGGTGTGCAGCAGTACTTC.

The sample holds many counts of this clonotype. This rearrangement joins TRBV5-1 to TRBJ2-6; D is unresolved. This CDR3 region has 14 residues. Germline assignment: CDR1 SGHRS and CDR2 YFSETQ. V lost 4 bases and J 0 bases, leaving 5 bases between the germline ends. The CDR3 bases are TGCGCCAGCAGCCAAGACTCTGGGGCCAACGTCCTGACTTTC. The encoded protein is CASSQDSGANVLTF.

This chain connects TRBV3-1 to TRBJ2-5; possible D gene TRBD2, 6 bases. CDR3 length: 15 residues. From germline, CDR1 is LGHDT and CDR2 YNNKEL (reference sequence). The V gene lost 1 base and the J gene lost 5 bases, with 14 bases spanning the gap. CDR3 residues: CASSQGWAGSETQYF. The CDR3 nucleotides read TGTGCCAGCAGCCAAGGATGGGCGGGGAGCGAGACCCAGTACTTC.

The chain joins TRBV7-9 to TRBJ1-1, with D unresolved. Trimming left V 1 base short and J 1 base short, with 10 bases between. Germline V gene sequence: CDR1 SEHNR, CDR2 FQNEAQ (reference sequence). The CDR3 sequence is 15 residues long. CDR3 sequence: CASSLVVRANTEAFF. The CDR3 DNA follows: TGTGCCAGCAGCTTAGTGGTCAGAGCGAACACTGAAGCTTTCTTT.

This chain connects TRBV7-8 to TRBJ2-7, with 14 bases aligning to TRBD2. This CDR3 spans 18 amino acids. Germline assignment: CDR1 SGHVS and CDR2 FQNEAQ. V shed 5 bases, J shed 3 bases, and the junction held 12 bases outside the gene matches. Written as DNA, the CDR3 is TGTGCCAGCAGCCTCCGCCGACTAGCGGGAGGGCTTGACTACGAGCAGTACTTC. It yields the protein CASSLRRLAGGLDYEQYF.

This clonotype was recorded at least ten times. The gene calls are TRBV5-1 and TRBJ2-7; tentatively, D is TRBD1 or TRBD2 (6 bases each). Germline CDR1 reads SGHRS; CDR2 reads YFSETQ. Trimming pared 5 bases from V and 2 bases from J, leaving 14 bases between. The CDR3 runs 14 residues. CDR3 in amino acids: CASSLSGGPYEQYF. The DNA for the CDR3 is TGCGCCAGCAGTTTATCTGGGGGGCCCTACGAGCAGTACTTC.

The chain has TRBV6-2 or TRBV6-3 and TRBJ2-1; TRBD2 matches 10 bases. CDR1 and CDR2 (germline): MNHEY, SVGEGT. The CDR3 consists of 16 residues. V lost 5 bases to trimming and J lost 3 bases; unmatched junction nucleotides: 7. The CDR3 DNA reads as TGTGCCAGCAGTGTCTTAGCGGGGGGATTCTACAATGAGCAGTTCTTC. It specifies CASSVLAGGFYNEQFF.

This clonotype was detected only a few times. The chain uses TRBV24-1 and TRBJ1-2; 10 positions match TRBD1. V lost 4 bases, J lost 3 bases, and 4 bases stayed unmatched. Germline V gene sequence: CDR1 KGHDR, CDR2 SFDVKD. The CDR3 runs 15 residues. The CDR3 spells CATSEAGQGHYGYTF. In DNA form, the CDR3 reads TGTGCCACCAGTGAAGCGGGACAGGGGCACTATGGCTACACCTTC.

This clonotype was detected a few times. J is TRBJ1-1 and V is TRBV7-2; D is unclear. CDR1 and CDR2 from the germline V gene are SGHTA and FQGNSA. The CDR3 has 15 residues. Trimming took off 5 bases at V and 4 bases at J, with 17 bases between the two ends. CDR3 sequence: CASSPRPNPGTEAFF. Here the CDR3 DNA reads TGTGCCAGCAGCCCCCGTCCCAACCCAGGCACTGAAGCTTTCTTT.

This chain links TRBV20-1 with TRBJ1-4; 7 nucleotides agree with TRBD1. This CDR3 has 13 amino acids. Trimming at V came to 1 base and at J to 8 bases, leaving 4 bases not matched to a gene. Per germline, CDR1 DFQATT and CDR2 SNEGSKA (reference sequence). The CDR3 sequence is CSARGTGTEKLFF. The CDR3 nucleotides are TGCAGTGCTAGAGGGACAGGAACAGAAAAACTGTTTTTT.

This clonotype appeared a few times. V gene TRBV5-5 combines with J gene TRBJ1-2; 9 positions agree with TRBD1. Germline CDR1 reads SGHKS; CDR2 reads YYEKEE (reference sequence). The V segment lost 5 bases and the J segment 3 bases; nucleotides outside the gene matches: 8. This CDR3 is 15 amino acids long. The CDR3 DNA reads TGTGCCAGCAGTCGTCGACAGGGGGTGGACTATGGCTACACCTTC. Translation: CASSRRQGVDYGYTF.